The next 25 T cell receptor beta chains were all read from a single sample in a study of blood T cell repertoires in COVID-19. The method was immunoSEQ multiplex PCR; TCRdb's version includes in-frame clones alone and lacks a portion of them. Of about 190,000 clones listed, approximately 80% were seen once; the top ten hold approximately 13%. Sequenced material: peripheral blood. These receptors originate from a woman between 45 and 60 years old with acute or convalescent COVID-19.

This CDR3 is CATSRPGQGAAGSQPQHF. The CDR3 DNA sequence: TGTGCCACCAGCAGACCCGGACAGGGGGCGGCAGGAAGTCAGCCCCAGCATTTT. The J gene is TRBJ1-5, the V gene TRBV15, with 11 bases fitting TRBD1. V lost 2 bases, J lost 6 bases, and 12 bases stayed unmatched. This CDR3 spans 18 amino acids. Germline V lookup: CDR1 LNHNV, CDR2 YYDKDF (reference sequence).

The gene calls are TRBV24-1 and TRBJ1-1, with 7 bases fitting TRBD1. The germline V gene has CDR1 KGHDR and CDR2 SFDVKD. CDR3 size: 14 residues. Losses at the gene ends were 4 bases for V and 1 base for J; bases not matched to a gene: 2. CDR3 DNA sequence: TGTGCCACCAGTGACCGACAGGGGAACACTGAAGCTTTCTTT. Residues: CATSDRQGNTEAFF.

The rearrangement links TRBV30 to TRBJ1-5, with TRBD1 matching 7 bases. Germline CDR1 is GTSNPN and CDR2 is SVGIG (reference sequence). This CDR3 has 13 amino acids. The V and J ends lost 5 bases and 5 bases, in that order; junction bases with no gene match: 6. CDR3 DNA sequence: TGTGCCTGGGGCAGGGGGGCCGATCAGCCCCAGCATTTT. Its protein is CAWGRGADQPQHF.

This clone appeared once. This chain links TRBV7-5 with TRBJ1-2. TRBV7-5 is tagged as a pseudogene. This CDR3 spans 16 amino acids. The CDR3 spells CARSLSTKNGNYGYTF. The CDR3 DNA reads as TGTGCCAGAAGCTTATCGACCAAAAACGGGAACTATGGCTACACCTTC.

This clone was seen a handful of times. Written as DNA, the CDR3 is TGTGCCAGCAGTTTGGGAGTTGGTGGCTACACCTTC. Translation: CASSLGVGGYTF. The V and J genes are TRBV28 and TRBJ1-2; D unclear. The CDR3 is 12 amino acids. Trimming removed 3 bases from V and 7 bases from J, with 9 bases in between. Germline V CDR1 and CDR2: MDHEN, SYDVKM.

V is TRBV6-5 and J is TRBJ1-3; D is uncertain. The length of the CDR3 is 15 residues. The V gene lost 3 bases and the J gene lost 0 bases, with 9 bases spanning the gap. CDR1 and CDR2 (germline): MNHEY, SVGAGI. CDR3 sequence: CASSYGMSSGNTIYF. DNA of the CDR3: TGTGCCAGCAGTTATGGTATGAGCTCTGGAAACACCATATATTTT.

The V call is TRBV7-2, the J call TRBJ2-7; TRBD2 might be the D (6 bases). Germline V gene sequence: CDR1 SGHTA, CDR2 FQGNSA. The CDR3 has 16 residues. Trimming removed 4 bases at V and 0 bases at J, with 16 bases between. The CDR3 reads CASSYGRRGYSYEQYF. CDR3 nucleotides: TGTGCCAGCAGCTATGGCAGACGGGGGTACTCCTACGAGCAGTACTTC.

The chain joins TRBV5-6 to TRBJ1-5, with 9 bases fitting TRBD1. The CDR3 contains 17 residues. Looked up from germline, CDR1 is SGHDT and CDR2 is YYEEEE. With 4 bases clipped from V and 0 bases from J, the junction kept 8 bases outside the gene matches. CDR3: CASSRGQGTNSNQPQHF. The CDR3 nucleotides read TGTGCCAGCAGCCGAGGACAGGGGACGAATAGCAATCAGCCCCAGCATTTT. Based on the CDR3 plus reference TRBV5-6 and TRBJ1-5, the full variable domain is DAGVTQSPTHLIKTRGQQVTLRCSPKSGHDTVSWYQQALGQGPQFIFQYYEEEERQRGNFPDRFSGHQFPNYSSELNVNALLLGDSALYLCASSRGQGTNSNQPQHFGDGTRLSIL.

The chain combines TRBV19 with TRBJ2-4, with D unclear. Trimming removed 2 bases from V and 0 bases from J, with 8 bases in between. The CDR3 runs to 15 residues. Germline V gives CDR1 LNHDA, CDR2 SQIVND (reference sequence). The CDR3 coding sequence is TGTGCCAGTAGTATATTGTCCTTAGCCAAAAACATTCAGTACTTC. Translated: CASSILSLAKNIQYF.

This clone appeared once. The chain couples TRBV7-2 to TRBJ1-2, with 7 nucleotides matching TRBD1. Germline lookup yields CDR1 SGHTA and CDR2 FQGNSA. This CDR3 comprises 12 residues. J gave up 2 bases and V 6 bases, and 0 bases lay outside the gene matches. The CDR3 nucleotides are TGTGCCAGCAGGGGACAGAACTATGGCTACACCTTC. This codes for CASRGQNYGYTF.

This clone was seen a few times. The V call is TRBV9, the J call TRBJ2-2; TRBD1 is a possible D gene (6 bases). The germline CDR1 and CDR2 sequences are SGDLS and YYNGEE. Trimming stripped 0 bases from V and 0 bases from J, with 6 bases between. The CDR3 contains 15 residues. The CDR3 loop reads CASSVGQANTGELFF. CDR3 coding DNA: TGTGCCAGCAGCGTAGGACAGGCGAACACCGGGGAGCTGTTTTTT.

This chain joins TRBV5-1 and TRBJ2-7; D gene unclear. The germline CDR1 and CDR2 sequences are SGHRS and YFSETQ. Trimming cost V 0 bases and J 2 bases, with 6 bases left between them. This CDR3 region has 13 residues. The CDR3 nucleotides are TGCGCCAGCAGCTTGGAACAGCCCTACGAGCAGTACTTC. It encodes CASSLEQPYEQYF.

The chain links TRBV7-7 to TRBJ2-5; 9 bases fit TRBD1. The length of the CDR3 is 17 residues. Trimming cost V 5 bases and J 5 bases; bases outside gene matches: 15. CDR1 SSHAT and CDR2 FNYEAQ come from the germline V gene (reference sequence). This CDR3 reads CASSPFDRGGAQETQYF. In nucleotides, the CDR3 is TGTGCCAGCAGCCCTTTCGACAGGGGGGGAGCTCAGGAGACCCAGTACTTC.

This clone has a handful of counts. The CDR3: CASSLSRTEAFF. Here the CDR3 DNA reads TGTGCCAGCAGCTTAAGCAGGACTGAAGCTTTCTTT. The chain combines TRBV7-2 with TRBJ1-1; D remains unclear. The CDR3 runs 12 residues. Germline-derived CDR1 and CDR2 are SGHTA and FQGNSA. V was cut by 2 bases and J by 5 bases, with 6 bases left in between.

This chain uses TRBV28 with TRBJ1-2; D ambiguous. Deletions cut 4 bases from V and 2 bases from J, with 14 bases between. This CDR3 region has 15 residues. CDR1 and CDR2 from the germline V gene are MDHEN and SYDVKM. The CDR3, as DNA: TGTGCCAGCAGTTCCCCCGGACGGGAAAACTATGGCTACACCTTC. Translation gives CASSSPGRENYGYTF.

V usage is TRBV7-2 and J usage is TRBJ1-2, with TRBD1 identical over 7 bases. With V trimmed by 6 bases and J by 8 bases, 12 bases remained unmatched. From germline, CDR1 is SGHTA and CDR2 FQGNSA. The CDR3 consists of 14 residues. DNA of the CDR3: TGTGCCAGCAGGCAGATCCGAGGGGGCCAGGGCTACACCTTC. It is translated as CASRQIRGGQGYTF.

CDR3 sequence: CASSTGAYSNQPQHF. The CDR3 region has the DNA TGTGCCAGTAGTACGGGAGCCTATAGCAATCAGCCCCAGCATTTT. V gene TRBV19 combines with J gene TRBJ1-5; D is unclear. In germline, CDR1 is LNHDA, CDR2 SQIVND (reference sequence). This CDR3 comprises 15 residues. V shed 4 bases and J shed 0 bases, with 10 bases lying between them.

The chain employs TRBV19 and TRBJ1-2; TRBD1 aligns across 10 bases. V trimming: 5 bases; J trimming: 4 bases; junction bases outside the gene matches: 7. Germline V gene sequence: CDR1 LNHDA, CDR2 SQIVND (reference sequence). The CDR3 runs to 15 residues. The CDR3 sequence: CASSYGQGDPYGYTF. The DNA for the CDR3 is TGTGCCAGTAGTTATGGACAGGGGGATCCCTATGGCTACACCTTC.

The V gene is TRBV5-1, the J gene TRBJ1-5; 9 bases line up with TRBD1. The ends lost 3 bases at V and 3 bases at J; junction bases unmatched: 13. Germline V gives CDR1 SGHRS, CDR2 YFSETQ. The CDR3 length is 18 residues. The CDR3 nucleotides read TGCGCCAGCAGCTGGGGGACCCCGGGACAGGGAGACAATCAGCCCCAGCATTTT. Residues: CASSWGTPGQGDNQPQHF.

The chain employs TRBV15 and TRBJ1-1, with 7 bases aligning to TRBD1. J was trimmed by 2 bases and V by 6 bases; bases with no gene match: 6. The CDR3 consists of 14 residues. Per the germline V gene, CDR1 is LNHNV and CDR2 is YYDKDF (reference sequence). The CDR3 sequence: CATRFDRANTEAFF. CDR3 nucleotide sequence: TGTGCCACCAGGTTCGACAGGGCTAACACTGAAGCTTTCTTT.

The V call is TRBV7-2, the J call TRBJ1-4; D gene ambiguous. Germline values: CDR1 SGHTA, CDR2 FQGNSA. V gave up 5 bases and J gave up 0 bases, with 10 bases separating them. CDR3 length: 15 amino acids. As DNA, the CDR3 is TGTGCCAGCAGCCTCGTCGGGGCAACTAATGAAAAACTGTTTTTT. Amino acids: CASSLVGATNEKLFF.

The chain recombines TRBV27 with TRBJ1-6; D gene unclear. CDR1 is MNHEY, CDR2 SMNVEV, per germline (reference sequence). The CDR3 has 14 residues. V was cut by 7 bases and J by 2 bases, with 9 bases left in between. CDR3 coding DNA: TGTGCCAGCACCGGGAGTACCTATAATTCACCCCTCCACTTT. It encodes CASTGSTYNSPLHF.

This clone came up a few times. In nucleotides, the CDR3 is TGCAGCGTTCTAGGCGACAGGGGCTCCTACGAGCAGTACTTC. As protein: CSVLGDRGSYEQYF. The J gene is TRBJ2-7, the V gene TRBV29-1; 8 nucleotides agree with TRBD1. This CDR3 comprises 14 residues. Germline V lookup: CDR1 SQVTM, CDR2 ANQGSEA. Trimming at V came to 5 bases and at J to 0 bases, leaving 6 bases not matched to a gene.

The chain is built from TRBV2 and TRBJ1-1, with 10 bases that match TRBD1. V shed 5 bases, J shed 1 base, and the junction held 4 bases outside the gene matches. The CDR3 length is 15 residues. Germline CDR1 reads SNHLY; CDR2 reads FYNNEI. The CDR3 sequence is CASSRDRGSNTEAFF. The CDR3 bases are TGTGCCAGCAGTAGGGACAGGGGATCGAACACTGAAGCTTTCTTT.

The chain joins TRBV6-4 to TRBJ2-3; D gene uncertain. The CDR3 contains 14 residues. Germline values: CDR1 MRHNA, CDR2 SNTAGT. Between the trimmed V and J ends, which lost 2 bases and 2 bases, there was a span of 8 bases. The CDR3 here is CASSDPSVTDTQYF. CDR3 bases: TGTGCCAGCAGTGACCCCAGCGTCACAGATACGCAGTATTTT.